This T cell receptor (beta chain) was profiled in a study of blood T cell repertoires in COVID-19. In the study overall: Whether acute or convalescent, the COVID-19 samples came from the United States, Italy and Spain. PBMCs, B-cell-depleted T cells, or T cells were the source of the cDNA or gDNA that made up the material.

The germline CDR1 and CDR2 sequences are SQVTM and ANQGSEA. Trimming cost V 7 bases and J 3 bases; bases outside gene matches: 4. There are 13 residues in the CDR3. This clone was detected once. The assay was immunoSEQ multiplex PCR, and TCRdb's table has in-frame clones only and misses some. The sample yields hundreds of thousands of clones, around 90% seen once. Donors in Cohort 3 who had recovered were those with two negative PCRs, healthcare professional clearance, or resolution of their symptoms. The sequence came from a woman aged 50 to 65 who had recovered from COVID-19. The gene calls are TRBV29-1 and TRBJ1-1, with TRBD1 identical over 11 bases. Sequencing was performed on PBMCs or T cells enriched from blood (not recorded which). CDR3 DNA sequence: TGCAGCGCGCCGGGACAGGGGGACACTGAAGCTTTCTTT. Residues: CSAPGQGDTEAFF.